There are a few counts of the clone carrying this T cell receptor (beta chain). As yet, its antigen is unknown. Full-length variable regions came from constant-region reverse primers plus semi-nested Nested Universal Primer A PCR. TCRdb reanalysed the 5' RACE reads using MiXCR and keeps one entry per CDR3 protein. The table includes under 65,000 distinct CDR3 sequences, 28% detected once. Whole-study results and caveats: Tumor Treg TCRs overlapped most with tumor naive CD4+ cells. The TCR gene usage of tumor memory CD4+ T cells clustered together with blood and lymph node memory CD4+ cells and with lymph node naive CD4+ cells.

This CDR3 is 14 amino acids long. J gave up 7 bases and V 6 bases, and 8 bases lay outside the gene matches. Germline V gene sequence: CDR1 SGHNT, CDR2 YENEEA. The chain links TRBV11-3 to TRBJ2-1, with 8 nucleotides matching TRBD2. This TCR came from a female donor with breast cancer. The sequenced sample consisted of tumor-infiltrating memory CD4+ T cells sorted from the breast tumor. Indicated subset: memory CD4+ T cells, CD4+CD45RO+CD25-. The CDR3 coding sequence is TGTGCCAGCAGTTTGGGGGCTAGCGGGAATGAGCAGTTCTTC. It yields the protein CASSLGASGNEQFF.